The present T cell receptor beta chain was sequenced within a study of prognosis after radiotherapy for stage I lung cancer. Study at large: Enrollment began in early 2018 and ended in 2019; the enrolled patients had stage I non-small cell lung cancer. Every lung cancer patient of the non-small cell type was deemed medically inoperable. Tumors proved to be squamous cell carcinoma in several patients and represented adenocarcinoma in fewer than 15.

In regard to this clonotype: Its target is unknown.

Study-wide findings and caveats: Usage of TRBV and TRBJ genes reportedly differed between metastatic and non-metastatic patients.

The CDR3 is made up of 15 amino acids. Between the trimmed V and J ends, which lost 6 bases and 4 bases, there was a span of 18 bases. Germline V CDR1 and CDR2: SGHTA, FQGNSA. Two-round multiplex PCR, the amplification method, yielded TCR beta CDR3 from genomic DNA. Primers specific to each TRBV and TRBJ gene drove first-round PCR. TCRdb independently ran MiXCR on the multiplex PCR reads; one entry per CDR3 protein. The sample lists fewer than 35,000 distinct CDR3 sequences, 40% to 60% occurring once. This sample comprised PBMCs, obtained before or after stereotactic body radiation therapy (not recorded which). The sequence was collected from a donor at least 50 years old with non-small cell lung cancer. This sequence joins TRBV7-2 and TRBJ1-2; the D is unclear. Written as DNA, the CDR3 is TGTGCCAGCAGGACCGGTACTATCGGCCGCTATGGCTACACCTTC. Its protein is CASRTGTIGRYGYTF.